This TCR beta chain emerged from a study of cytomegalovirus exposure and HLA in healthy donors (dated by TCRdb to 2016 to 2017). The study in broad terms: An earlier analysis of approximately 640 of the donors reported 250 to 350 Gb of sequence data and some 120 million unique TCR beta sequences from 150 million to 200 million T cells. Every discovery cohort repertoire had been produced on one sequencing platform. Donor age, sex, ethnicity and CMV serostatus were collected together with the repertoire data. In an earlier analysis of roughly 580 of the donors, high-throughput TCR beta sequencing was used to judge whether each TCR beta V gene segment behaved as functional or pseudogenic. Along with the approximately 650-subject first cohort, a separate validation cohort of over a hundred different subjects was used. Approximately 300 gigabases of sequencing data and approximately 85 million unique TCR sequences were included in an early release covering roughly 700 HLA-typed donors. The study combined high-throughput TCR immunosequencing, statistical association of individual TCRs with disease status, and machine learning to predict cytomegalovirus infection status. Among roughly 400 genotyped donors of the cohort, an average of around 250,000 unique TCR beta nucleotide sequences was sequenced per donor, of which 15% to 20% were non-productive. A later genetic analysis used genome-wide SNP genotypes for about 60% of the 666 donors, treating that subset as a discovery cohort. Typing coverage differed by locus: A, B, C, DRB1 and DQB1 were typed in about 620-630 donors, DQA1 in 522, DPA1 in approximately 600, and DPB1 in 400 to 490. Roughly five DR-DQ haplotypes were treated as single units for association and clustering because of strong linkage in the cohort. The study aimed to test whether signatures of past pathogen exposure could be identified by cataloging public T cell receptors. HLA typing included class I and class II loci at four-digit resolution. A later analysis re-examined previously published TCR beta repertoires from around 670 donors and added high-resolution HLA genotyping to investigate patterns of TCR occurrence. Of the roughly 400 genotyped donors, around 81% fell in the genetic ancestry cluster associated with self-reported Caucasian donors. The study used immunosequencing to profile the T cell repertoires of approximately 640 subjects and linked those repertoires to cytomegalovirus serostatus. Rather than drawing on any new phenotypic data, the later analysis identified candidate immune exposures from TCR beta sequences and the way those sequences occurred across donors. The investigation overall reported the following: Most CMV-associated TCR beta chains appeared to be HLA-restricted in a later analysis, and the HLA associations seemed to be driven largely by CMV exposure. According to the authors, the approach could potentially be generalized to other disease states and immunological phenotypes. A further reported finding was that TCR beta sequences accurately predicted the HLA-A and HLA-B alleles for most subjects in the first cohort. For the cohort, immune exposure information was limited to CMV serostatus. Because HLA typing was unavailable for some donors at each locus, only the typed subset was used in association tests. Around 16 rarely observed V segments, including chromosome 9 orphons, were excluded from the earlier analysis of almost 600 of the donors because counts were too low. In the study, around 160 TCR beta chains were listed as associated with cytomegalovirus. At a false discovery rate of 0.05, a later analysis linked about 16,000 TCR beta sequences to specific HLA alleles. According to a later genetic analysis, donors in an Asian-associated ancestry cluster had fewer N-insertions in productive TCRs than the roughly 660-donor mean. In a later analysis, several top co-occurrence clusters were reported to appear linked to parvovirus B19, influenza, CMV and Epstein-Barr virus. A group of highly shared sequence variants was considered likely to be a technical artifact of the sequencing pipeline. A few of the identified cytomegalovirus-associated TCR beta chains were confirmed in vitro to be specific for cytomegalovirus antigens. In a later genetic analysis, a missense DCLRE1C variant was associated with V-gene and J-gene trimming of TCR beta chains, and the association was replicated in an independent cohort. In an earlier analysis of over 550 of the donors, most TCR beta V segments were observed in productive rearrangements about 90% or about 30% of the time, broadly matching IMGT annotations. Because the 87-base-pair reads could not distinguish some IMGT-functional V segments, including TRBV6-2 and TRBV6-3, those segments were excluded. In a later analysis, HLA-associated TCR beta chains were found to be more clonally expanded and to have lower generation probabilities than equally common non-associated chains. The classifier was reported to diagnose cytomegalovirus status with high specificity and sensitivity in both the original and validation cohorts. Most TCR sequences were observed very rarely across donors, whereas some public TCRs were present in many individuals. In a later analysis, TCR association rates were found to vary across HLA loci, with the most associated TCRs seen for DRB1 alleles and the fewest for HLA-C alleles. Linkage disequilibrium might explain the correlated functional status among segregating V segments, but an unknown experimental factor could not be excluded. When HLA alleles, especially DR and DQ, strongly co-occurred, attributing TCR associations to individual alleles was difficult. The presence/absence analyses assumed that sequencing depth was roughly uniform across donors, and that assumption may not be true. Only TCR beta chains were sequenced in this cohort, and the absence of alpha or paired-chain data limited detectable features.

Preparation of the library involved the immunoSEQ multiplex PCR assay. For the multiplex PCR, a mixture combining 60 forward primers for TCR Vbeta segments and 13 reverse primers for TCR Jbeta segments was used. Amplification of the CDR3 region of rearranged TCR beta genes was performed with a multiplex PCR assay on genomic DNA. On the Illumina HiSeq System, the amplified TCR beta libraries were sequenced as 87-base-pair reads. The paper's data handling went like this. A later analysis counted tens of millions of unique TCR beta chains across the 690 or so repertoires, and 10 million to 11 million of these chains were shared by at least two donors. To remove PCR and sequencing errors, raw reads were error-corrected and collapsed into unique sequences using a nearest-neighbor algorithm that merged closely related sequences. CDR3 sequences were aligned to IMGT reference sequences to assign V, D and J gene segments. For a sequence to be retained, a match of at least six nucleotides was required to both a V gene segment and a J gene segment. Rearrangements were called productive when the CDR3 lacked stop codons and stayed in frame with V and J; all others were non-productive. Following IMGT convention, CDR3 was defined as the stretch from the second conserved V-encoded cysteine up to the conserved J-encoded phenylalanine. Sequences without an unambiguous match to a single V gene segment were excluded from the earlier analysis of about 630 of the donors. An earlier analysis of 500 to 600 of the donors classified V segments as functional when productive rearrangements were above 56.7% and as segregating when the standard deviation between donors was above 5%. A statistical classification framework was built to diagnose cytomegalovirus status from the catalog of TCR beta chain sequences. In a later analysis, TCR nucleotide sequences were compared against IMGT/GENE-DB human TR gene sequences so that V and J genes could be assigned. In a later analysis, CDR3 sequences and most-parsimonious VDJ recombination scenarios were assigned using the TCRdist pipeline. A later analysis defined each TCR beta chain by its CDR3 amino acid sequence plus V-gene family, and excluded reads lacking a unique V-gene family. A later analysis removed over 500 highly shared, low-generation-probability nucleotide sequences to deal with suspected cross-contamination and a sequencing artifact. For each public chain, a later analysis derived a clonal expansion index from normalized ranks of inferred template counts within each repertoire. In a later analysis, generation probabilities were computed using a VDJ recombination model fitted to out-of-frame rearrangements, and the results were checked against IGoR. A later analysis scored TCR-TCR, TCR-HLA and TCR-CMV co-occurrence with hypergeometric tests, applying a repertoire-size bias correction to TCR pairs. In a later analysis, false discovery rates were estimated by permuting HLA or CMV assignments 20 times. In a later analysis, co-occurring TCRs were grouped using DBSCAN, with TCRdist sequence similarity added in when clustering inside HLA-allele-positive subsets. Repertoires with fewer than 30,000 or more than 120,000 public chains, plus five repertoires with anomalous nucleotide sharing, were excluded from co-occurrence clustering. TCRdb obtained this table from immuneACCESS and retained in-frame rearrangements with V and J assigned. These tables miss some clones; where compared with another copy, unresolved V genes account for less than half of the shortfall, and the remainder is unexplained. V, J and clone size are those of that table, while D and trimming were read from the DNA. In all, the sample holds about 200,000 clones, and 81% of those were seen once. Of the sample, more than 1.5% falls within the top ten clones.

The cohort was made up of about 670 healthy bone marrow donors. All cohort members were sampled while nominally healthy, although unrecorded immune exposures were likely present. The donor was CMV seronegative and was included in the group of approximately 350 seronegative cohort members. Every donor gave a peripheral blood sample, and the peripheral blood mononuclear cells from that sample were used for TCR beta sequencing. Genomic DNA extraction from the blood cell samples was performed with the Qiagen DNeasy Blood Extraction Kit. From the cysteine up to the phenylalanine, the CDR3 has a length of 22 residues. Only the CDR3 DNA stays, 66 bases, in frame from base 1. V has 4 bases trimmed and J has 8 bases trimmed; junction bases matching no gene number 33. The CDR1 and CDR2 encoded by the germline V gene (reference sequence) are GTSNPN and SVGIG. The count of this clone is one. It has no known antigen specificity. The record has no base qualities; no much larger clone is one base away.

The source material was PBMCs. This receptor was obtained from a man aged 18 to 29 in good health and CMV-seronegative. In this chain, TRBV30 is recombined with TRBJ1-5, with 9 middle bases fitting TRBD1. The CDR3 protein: CAWNPTRFEGQGIPFSGKPQHF. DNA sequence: TGTGCCTGGAACCCAACCCGGTTTGAGGGACAGGGAATCCCTTTTTCAGGGAAGCCCCAGCATTTT.